This is a list of T cell receptor beta chains from one sample in a study of blood T cell repertoires in COVID-19. Clones were read by immunoSEQ multiplex PCR, and TCRdb kept only the in-frame ones, dropping some. The sample consists of 300,000 to 450,000 clones, around 92% of them appearing once. Sample: peripheral blood. These receptors were obtained from a woman under 40 with COVID-19, enrolled during active disease. CDR3s include the opening cysteine and the closing phenylalanine or tryptophan. Each record gives: CDR3 DNA, CDR3 protein, J gene, V gene, D gene, clone size. The D gene is left open where the match is weak. Where a row states a size, it is once, few, many or the class of an expanded clone; other rows omit it.

TGTGCCAGTAGTATCGACGGGAGCTCCTACAATGAGCAGTTCTTC,CASSIDGSSYNEQFF,TRBJ2-1,TRBV19,-,-
TGTGCCAGCAGTTACCCTGAAGAGACCCAGTACTTC,CASSYPEETQYF,TRBJ2-5,TRBV6-2/TRBV6-3,-,-
TGTGCCAGCTCGACACTCCTGAACACTGAAGCTTTCTTT,CASSTLLNTEAFF,TRBJ1-1,TRBV27,-,-
TGTGCCAGCAGCCAGGGCACTGAAGCTTTCTTT,CASSQGTEAFF,TRBJ1-1,TRBV2,-,-
TGTGCCAGCAGCCCCGGGGATAACTATGGCTACACCTTC,CASSPGDNYGYTF,TRBJ1-2,TRBV11-2,-,-
TGTGCCAGGGGGGGCTATGGCTACACCTTC,CARGGYGYTF,TRBJ1-2,TRBV3-1/TRBV3-2,-,-
TGTGCCATCAATACTGGGCAGGAGAACACTGAAGCTTTCTTT,CAINTGQENTEAFF,TRBJ1-1,TRBV10-3,-,once
TGTGCCAGTAGACCAGGGTCTGTCACCGGGGAGCTGTTTTTT,CASRPGSVTGELFF,TRBJ2-2,TRBV19,-,-
TGTGCCAGCAGTTACCCAGGGGTCACTGAAGCTTTCTTT,CASSYPGVTEAFF,TRBJ1-1,TRBV6-5,-,-
TGCAGCGCCAAGATGGGGGGGAGCACTGAAGCTTTCTTT,CSAKMGGSTEAFF,TRBJ1-1,TRBV29-1,-,-
TGTGCCAGCAGTTCGAAACACCGGGGGACCTACGAGCAGTACTTC,CASSSKHRGTYEQYF,TRBJ2-7,TRBV6-5,-,once
TGTGCCAGCAGCTTTGCCGGGACACTCTACAATGAGCAGTTCTTC,CASSFAGTLYNEQFF,TRBJ2-1,TRBV5-5,-,-
TGTGCCAGCAGCCAGCAGGGATCGGCCTACGAGCAGTACTTC,CASSQQGSAYEQYF,TRBJ2-7,TRBV3-1/TRBV3-2,-,-
TGTGCCAGCAGTTTCGGGGGAAAAAACATTCAGTACTTC,CASSFGGKNIQYF,TRBJ2-4,TRBV12-3/TRBV12-4,-,many
TGTGCCAGCTCACCACCGCGACAGGGGAATGAAGCTTTCTTT,CASSPPRQGNEAFF,TRBJ1-1,TRBV18,TRBD1,-
TGTGCCAGCAGCCCCGACTATTACAATGAGCAGTTCTTC,CASSPDYYNEQFF,TRBJ2-1,TRBV9,-,-
TGTGCCAGCAGTTACTCACAGGGATCCTACGAGCAGTACTTC,CASSYSQGSYEQYF,TRBJ2-7,TRBV6-2/TRBV6-3,-,-
TGTGCCAGCAGTTTATTCAGGGGGCCGAAAGAGACCCAGTACTTC,CASSLFRGPKETQYF,TRBJ2-5,TRBV27,TRBD1,-
TGTGCCAGCTCACCATGGTTTGGGGGCGCGGATGGCTACACCTTC,CASSPWFGGADGYTF,TRBJ1-2,TRBV18,-,-
TGCGCCGCGGGGAGGGGCCGGACCGGGGAGCTGTTTTTT,CAAGRGRTGELFF,TRBJ2-2,TRBV4-1,TRBD2,once
TGTGCCAGCAGTGAGGGGGCTGGAAACACCATATATTTT,CASSEGAGNTIYF,TRBJ1-3,TRBV28,-,-
TGTGCCAGCGTAAGCCCAGGGGCTGACTATGGCTACACCTTC,CASVSPGADYGYTF,TRBJ1-2,TRBV5-4,-,-
TGTGCCAGCAGTCGGGTGGGGGGGCACTATGGCTACACCTTC,CASSRVGGHYGYTF,TRBJ1-2,TRBV5-4,-,-
TGTGCCACCAGCAGAGATGGGTCGCGGGGGTTCTCTGGAAACACCATATATTTT,CATSRDGSRGFSGNTIYF,TRBJ1-3,TRBV15,-,-
TGTGCCAGCAGCCAAGACGCTACTAGCGGGTGGAATGAGCAGTTCTTC,CASSQDATSGWNEQFF,TRBJ2-1,TRBV3-1/TRBV3-2,TRBD2,few
TGTGCCAGCAGCTTAGTAGCGGGCACAGATACGCAGTATTTT,CASSLVAGTDTQYF,TRBJ2-3,TRBV7-6,-,once
TGCGCCAGCAGCCAAGAACACAGACGGCCCCAGCATTTT,CASSQEHRRPQHF,TRBJ1-5,TRBV4-1,-,-
TGTGCCAGCAGTTTCATAGGGGACAGGAGCTACACCTTC,CASSFIGDRSYTF,TRBJ1-2,TRBV28,TRBD1,-
TGTGCCAGCAACACCCCGGAGACCCAGTACTTC,CASNTPETQYF,TRBJ2-5,TRBV6-5,-,-
TGTGCCAGCAGCTTACCCAGCTACAATGAGCAGTTCTTC,CASSLPSYNEQFF,TRBJ2-1,TRBV7-2,-,-
TGCAGCGTTGAATGGGGACAGGGGGCCGGCTATGAGCAGTTCTTC,CSVEWGQGAGYEQFF,TRBJ2-1,TRBV29-1,TRBD1,once
TGTGCCAGCAGCCAAGCACAGGTCTCGAATCAGCCCCAGCATTTT,CASSQAQVSNQPQHF,TRBJ1-5,TRBV3-1/TRBV3-2,-,-
TGTGCCAGCAGCCATACTGGCCGGGCGGGAGGCACCAACACCGGGGAGCTGTTTTTT,CASSHTGRAGGTNTGELFF,TRBJ2-2,TRBV7-9,TRBD2,-
TGTGCCAGCAGCTTGGGGGACAGAAACTATGGCTACACCTTC,CASSLGDRNYGYTF,TRBJ1-2,TRBV5-4,TRBD1,-
TGTGCCAGCAGCATTAGCGGTACCGCGGCAGATACGCAGTATTTT,CASSISGTAADTQYF,TRBJ2-3,TRBV3-1/TRBV3-2,-,-
TGCGCCAGCAACAAAACACTAATCCACAGGGGTCGAGCGTACAATGAGCAGTTCTTC,CASNKTLIHRGRAYNEQFF,TRBJ2-1,TRBV23-1,TRBD1,-
TGCAGCGTTGGGATTGCTGGGATAGCGGGAGGATACCACACCGGGGAGCTGTTTTTT,CSVGIAGIAGGYHTGELFF,TRBJ2-2,TRBV29-1,TRBD2,-
TGCAGCGCGCGAGGGGGCTCCTACGAGCAGTACTTC,CSARGGSYEQYF,TRBJ2-7,TRBV29-1,-,-
TGTGCCACCATTCCCGAGCCCGGGGTTATCGAGCAGTACTTC,CATIPEPGVIEQYF,TRBJ2-7,TRBV28,-,-
TGCGCCAGCAGCCCTACTGGGTCTCCGGGAGCTTTCTTT,CASSPTGSPGAFF,TRBJ1-1,TRBV4-1,-,-
TGTGCCAGCAGCCCGTGGGGACAGACCCAAGAGACCCAGTACTTC,CASSPWGQTQETQYF,TRBJ2-5,TRBV6-6,TRBD1,-
TGTGCCAGCAGTTACCCGCTAGCGGGGGGGCGAAGGGCCGGGGAGCTGTTTTTT,CASSYPLAGGRRAGELFF,TRBJ2-2,TRBV6-2/TRBV6-3,TRBD2,-
TGTGCCAGTAGTCCTTCGGCAGGCTCCACCGGGGAGCTGTTTTTT,CASSPSAGSTGELFF,TRBJ2-2,TRBV19,-,-
TGTGCCAGCAGCTTGAACGGACAGGGCAATCAGCCCCAGCATTTT,CASSLNGQGNQPQHF,TRBJ1-5,TRBV5-5,TRBD1,-
TGTGCCAGCAGCACGCGGACTAGCGGGAGAACTCATCAAGAGACCCAGTACTTC,CASSTRTSGRTHQETQYF,TRBJ2-5,TRBV11-3,TRBD2,-
TGTGCCAGCAGTCCCCTGAGGTCTACCGACGAGAAGGGCACAGATACGCAGTATTTT,CASSPLRSTDEKGTDTQYF,TRBJ2-3,TRBV6-2/TRBV6-3,-,-
TGCGCCAGCAGCCGCGGAAGTGAAACCTACGAGCAGTACTTC,CASSRGSETYEQYF,TRBJ2-7,TRBV4-1,-,-
TGTGCCAGCAGCTATTTCTCGGGAGCGGAGTCCGATGAGCAGTTCTTC,CASSYFSGAESDEQFF,TRBJ2-1,TRBV7-9,-,-
TGTGCCAGCAGCCCCGAGACTGAAATATCACCCCTCCACTTT,CASSPETEISPLHF,TRBJ1-6,TRBV3-1/TRBV3-2,-,-
TGTGCCAGCAGCTCCTTATTCCGACTAGCGACCCAAGAGACCCAGTACTTC,CASSSLFRLATQETQYF,TRBJ2-5,TRBV7-2,TRBD2,-
TGCGCCAGCAGCCAAGTGGGGCGCGGGAGGGGGTCCTACAATGAGCAGTTCTTC,CASSQVGRGRGSYNEQFF,TRBJ2-1,TRBV4-1,TRBD2,-
TGTGCCACCAGTGACCCCCCGGGACTAGCGGGGGCGGGGAATGAGCAGTTCTTC,CATSDPPGLAGAGNEQFF,TRBJ2-1,TRBV24-1,TRBD2,-
TGCGCCAGCAGCTTCAGGGCGGACACAGATACGCAGTATTTT,CASSFRADTDTQYF,TRBJ2-3,TRBV5-1,-,-
TGTGCCAGCGGCCGAAGCGGGGGGCCCTACAATGAGCAGTTCTTC,CASGRSGGPYNEQFF,TRBJ2-1,TRBV9,TRBD2,-
TGTGCCAGCAGCTTAGGACAGGGAACAGATACGCAGTATTTT,CASSLGQGTDTQYF,TRBJ2-3,TRBV7-2,TRBD1,-